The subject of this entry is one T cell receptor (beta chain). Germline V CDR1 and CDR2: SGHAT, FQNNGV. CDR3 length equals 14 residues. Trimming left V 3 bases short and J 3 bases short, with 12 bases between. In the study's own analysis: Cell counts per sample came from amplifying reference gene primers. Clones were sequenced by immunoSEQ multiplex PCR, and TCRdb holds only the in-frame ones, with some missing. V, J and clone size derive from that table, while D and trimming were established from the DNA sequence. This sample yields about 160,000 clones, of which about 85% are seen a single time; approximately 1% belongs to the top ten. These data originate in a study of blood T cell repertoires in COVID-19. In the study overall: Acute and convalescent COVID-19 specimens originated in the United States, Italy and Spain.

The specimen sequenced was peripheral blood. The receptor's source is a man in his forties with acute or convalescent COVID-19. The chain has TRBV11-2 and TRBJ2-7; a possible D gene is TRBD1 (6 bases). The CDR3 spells CASSLRRGSYEQYF. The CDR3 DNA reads TGTGCCAGCAGCTTGAGAAGGGGGAGCTACGAGCAGTACTTC.